This T cell receptor (beta chain) was captured by sequencing in a study of blood T cell repertoires in COVID-19. Participant ages covered about 18 to 95 years across 24 US areas. Germline V gives CDR1 SGHRS, CDR2 YFSETQ. J gave up 7 bases and V 3 bases, and 5 bases lay outside the gene matches. The CDR3 is 15 residues long. Profiling relied on immunoSEQ multiplex PCR, and the TCRdb table lists in-frame clones only, not all of them. The data hold about 270,000 clones, with roughly nine tenths observed a single time. Sequencing input: PBMCs or T cells enriched from blood (not recorded which). The source is a woman aged 50 to 65 who had recovered from COVID-19. The chain couples TRBV5-1 to TRBJ2-1; 12 bases align to TRBD2. The CDR3 protein is CASSSRLAGENEQFF. The CDR3 DNA reads TGCGCCAGCAGCTCTCGACTAGCGGGAGAAAATGAGCAGTTCTTC.